This record looks at one TCR beta chain sequence and its context. The data were taken from a study of metastatic and nonmetastatic thyroid tumors. No patient had received any treatment before thyroid surgery. TCRdb called clones again from the PCR reads with MiXCR. The sample shows thousands of clones, roughly 29% of them seen only once. The CDR3 consists of 15 residues. The V gene end was trimmed by 9 bases and the J gene end by 9 bases; junction bases not matched to a gene: 16. The material sequenced was tumor tissue. The sequence was obtained from a female donor with papillary thyroid cancer or a benign thyroid nodule (not recorded which). Some clones in this sample may be carry-over from other donors' samples. The genes are TRBV12-3 or TRBV12-4 and TRBJ2-7, with 11 bases aligning to TRBD2. CDR3 loop: CASRKQTSGNSGQYF. The CDR3 nucleotides read TGTGCCAGTAGGAAACAGACTAGCGGGAACTCGGGGCAGTACTTC.